The 17 T cell receptor beta chains given below trace back to one sample, sequenced in a study of cytotoxic CD8 clonotypes in ibrutinib-treated CLL. This table comes from immunoSEQ multiplex PCR, and its TCRdb copy is limited to in-frame clones, with some not included. The sample comprises more than 50,000 clones, 45% to 65% of which are singletons, and approximately 14% rests with the top ten. Sequenced here: PBMCs, sampled after 12 months of ibrutinib treatment. Every receptor here comes from a human donor with chronic lymphocytic leukemia.

This chain uses TRBV6-5 with TRBJ2-1; TRBD1 agrees at 8 bases. This CDR3 is built from 16 residues. Germline V gives CDR1 MNHEY, CDR2 SVGAGI. The trim removed 0 bases at V and 6 bases at J, leaving 7 bases unmatched. The CDR3 loop is CASSYSRTGSFNEQFF. CDR3 DNA sequence: TGTGCCAGCAGTTACTCCCGGACAGGGAGCTTCAATGAGCAGTTCTTC.

Within the sample, this clone is medium-sized. The rearrangement joins TRBV6-4 to TRBJ2-2; TRBD2 aligns across 9 bases. CDR1 is MRHNA and CDR2 is SNTAGT in the germline V gene. This CDR3 contains 19 residues. The V and J ends lost 6 bases and 5 bases, in that order; junction bases with no gene match: 19. CDR3 nucleotide sequence: TGTGCCAGCAGCAACGCCGGGACTAGCTGGGTGAAGCTGACCGGGGAGCTGTTTTTT. This encodes CASSNAGTSWVKLTGELFF.

V usage is TRBV28 and J usage is TRBJ2-2; possible D gene TRBD2, 5 bases. V was shortened by 2 bases and J by 1 base, with 26 bases between the two germline ends. The germline CDR1 and CDR2 sequences are MDHEN and SYDVKM. There are 21 residues in the CDR3. CDR3 residues: CASSLTGIRKDSVRNTGELFF. As DNA, the CDR3 is TGTGCCAGCAGTTTAACGGGGATCCGCAAAGATTCGGTCCGGAACACCGGGGAGCTGTTTTTT.

The chain has TRBV18 and TRBJ2-3; TRBD2 matches at 12 bases. The CDR3 runs 15 residues. Germline CDR1 KGHSH, CDR2 LQKENI. V dropped 5 bases and J dropped 3; count of bases not matched to a gene: 3. CDR3 region: CASSSGLAGTDTQYF. CDR3 nucleotide sequence: TGTGCCAGCTCAAGCGGACTAGCGGGAACAGATACGCAGTATTTT.

The V call is TRBV5-4, the J call TRBJ2-5; D assignment may be TRBD1 or TRBD2 (5 bases each). The length of the CDR3 is 14 residues. CDR1 SGHNT and CDR2 YYREEE come from the germline V gene (reference sequence). Trimming removed 1 base at V and 5 bases at J, with 12 bases between. The CDR3 DNA sequence: TGTGCCAGCAGCTTGTTGGGGGATTGGGAGACCCAGTACTTC. Translating it yields CASSLLGDWETQYF.

This rearrangement joins TRBV29-1 to TRBJ2-3, with 11 positions matching TRBD2. The junction had 15 bases not matched to a gene; V was cut back by 5 bases and J by 2 bases. This CDR3 has 18 amino acids. Germline CDR1 and CDR2: SQVTM and ANQGSEA. CDR3 in amino acids: CSVFHDWASGRNTDTQYF. CDR3 in DNA: TGCAGCGTTTTTCACGATTGGGCTAGCGGGAGGAACACAGATACGCAGTATTTT.

V gene TRBV5-4 combines with J gene TRBJ2-7, with D perhaps assigned TRBD1 or TRBD2 (5 bases each). CDR1 is SGHNT, CDR2 YYREEE, per germline (reference sequence). CDR3 length equals 13 residues. Trimming took 3 bases from V and 4 from J, leaving 11 bases between them. CDR3 in DNA: TGTGCCAGCAGCTGGGCTGGGGGATACGAGCAGTACGTC. This translates into CASSWAGGYEQYV.

CDR3: CASSLGAGVVQYF. The CDR3 DNA reads TGTGCCAGCAGTTTAGGGGCGGGAGTGGTGCAGTACTTC. This chain joins TRBV27 and TRBJ2-7, with TRBD2 identical over 7 bases. The CDR3 runs to 13 residues. In germline, CDR1 is MNHEY, CDR2 SMNVEV (reference sequence). V lost 2 bases and J lost 9; bases outside the gene matches: 7.

The CDR3, as DNA: TGTGCCAGCAGTTGCGATAGCGGATACCACTCCTACAATGAGCAGTTCTTC. As protein: CASSCDSGYHSYNEQFF. The chain combines TRBV28 with TRBJ2-1; D perhaps matches TRBD2 (6 bases). The CDR3 is made up of 17 amino acids. Germline CDR1 MDHEN, CDR2 SYDVKM. The V end lost 4 bases, the J end lost 0 bases, and 16 bases lay between the germline ends. The full variable domain, completed using reference TRBV28 and TRBJ2-1, is DVKVTQSSRYLVKRTGEKVFLECVQDMDHENMFWYRQDPGLGLRLIYFSYDVKMKEKGDIPEGYSVSREKKERFSLILESASTNQTSMYLCASSCDSGYHSYNEQFFGPGTRLTVL.

This clone showed up just a few times. The V and J genes are TRBV30 and TRBJ2-4; 7 bases are shared with TRBD2. Looked up from germline, CDR1 is GTSNPN and CDR2 is SVGIG (reference sequence). The V segment lost 7 bases and the J segment 11 bases; nucleotides outside the gene matches: 11. The length of the CDR3 is 12 residues. Here the CDR3 reads CASYPGGQVQYF. CDR3 in DNA: TGTGCCTCGTATCCGGGAGGCCAGGTTCAGTACTTC.

Ten or more counts support this clone. The gene calls are TRBV28 and TRBJ2-1; D assignment may be TRBD1 or TRBD2 (5 bases each). Germline CDR1 and CDR2: MDHEN and SYDVKM. The CDR3 covers 15 residues. The V gene lost 5 bases and the J gene lost 7 bases, with 18 bases spanning the gap. In nucleotides, the CDR3 is TGTGCCAGCAGTCTCCGGGACCGCCCCCATAATGAGCAGTTCTTC. Amino acids: CASSLRDRPHNEQFF.

V is TRBV27 and J is TRBJ2-7, with D possibly matching TRBD2 (5 bases). Germline CDR1 reads MNHEY; CDR2 reads SMNVEV (reference sequence). Trimming removed 6 bases from V and 6 bases from J, with 24 bases in between. The CDR3 is made up of 16 amino acids. Here the CDR3 reads CASRRYGETPGGEQYF. The CDR3 nucleotides read TGTGCCAGCAGGCGCTACGGGGAAACTCCCGGAGGCGAGCAGTACTTC.

This chain joins TRBV5-6 and TRBJ2-7; perhaps TRBD1 as D (6 bases). V shed 3 bases and J shed 6 bases, with 13 bases lying between them. The CDR3 has 13 residues. Per germline, CDR1 SGHDT and CDR2 YYEEEE. CDR3 residues: CASSWTEVAEQYF. The DNA of the CDR3 is TGTGCCAGCAGCTGGACAGAGGTGGCCGAGCAGTACTTC.

The table lists this clone with many counts. The CDR3 coding sequence is TGCGCCAGCAGCTCCAGTGGGACAGGGGGCGGGATTGGCTACACCTTC. Protein product: CASSSSGTGGGIGYTF. The V gene is TRBV5-1, the J gene TRBJ1-2; 12 nucleotides match TRBD1. CDR1 SGHRS and CDR2 YFSETQ come from the germline V gene. V shed 3 bases, J shed 7 bases, and the junction held 10 bases outside the gene matches. This CDR3 is built from 16 residues.

This clone came up many times. The chain links TRBV4-2 to TRBJ1-4; D is unclear. Germline V gives CDR1 LGHNA, CDR2 YNFKEQ. The length of the CDR3 is 13 residues. Trimming took 0 bases from V and 7 from J, leaving 6 bases between them. The CDR3 region has the DNA TGTGCCAGCAGCCAAGATATGGGTGAAAAACTGTTTTTT. Translation gives CASSQDMGEKLFF.

This clone was recorded a few times. The V and J genes are TRBV7-9 and TRBJ1-4, with D unclear. V dropped 3 bases and J dropped 0 bases, with 5 bases sitting between them. From germline, CDR1 is SEHNR and CDR2 FQNEAQ (reference sequence). There are 14 residues in the CDR3. The CDR3 here is CASSFRATNEKLFF. The CDR3 coding sequence is TGTGCCAGCAGCTTTCGGGCAACTAATGAAAAACTGTTTTTT.

This clone has just a few counts. This chain connects TRBV6-5 to TRBJ1-5, with TRBD1 as a possible D gene (6 bases). The germline CDR1 and CDR2 sequences are MNHEY and SVGAGI. The CDR3 spans 15 residues. With 6 bases removed from V and 2 bases from J, the gap between germline ends came to 14 bases. The CDR3 reads CASRPGTRGNQPQHF. The DNA of the CDR3 is TGTGCCAGCAGGCCCGGGACAAGGGGCAATCAGCCCCAGCATTTT.